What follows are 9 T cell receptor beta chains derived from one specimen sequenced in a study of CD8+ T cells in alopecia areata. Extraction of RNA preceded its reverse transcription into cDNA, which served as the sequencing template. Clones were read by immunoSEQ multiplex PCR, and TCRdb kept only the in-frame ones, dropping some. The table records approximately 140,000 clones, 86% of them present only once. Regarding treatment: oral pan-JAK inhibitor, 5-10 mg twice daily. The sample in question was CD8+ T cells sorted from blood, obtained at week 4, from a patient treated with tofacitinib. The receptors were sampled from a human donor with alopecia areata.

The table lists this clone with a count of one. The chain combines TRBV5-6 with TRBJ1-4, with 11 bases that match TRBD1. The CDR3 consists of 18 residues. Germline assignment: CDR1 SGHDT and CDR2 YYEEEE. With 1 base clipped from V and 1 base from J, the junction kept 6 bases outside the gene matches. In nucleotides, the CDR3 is TGTGCCAGCAGCTTGCCGGACAGGGGGCCCGAAACTAATGAAAAACTGTTTTTT. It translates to CASSLPDRGPETNEKLFF.

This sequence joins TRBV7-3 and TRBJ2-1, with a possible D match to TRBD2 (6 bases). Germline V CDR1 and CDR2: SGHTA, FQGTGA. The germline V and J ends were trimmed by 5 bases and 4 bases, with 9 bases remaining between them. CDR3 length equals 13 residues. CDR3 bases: TGTGCCAGCAGCGACGGGGGTTACAATGAGCAGTTCTTC. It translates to CASSDGGYNEQFF. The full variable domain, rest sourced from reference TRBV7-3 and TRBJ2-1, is GAGVSQTPSNKVTEKGKYVELRCDPISGHTALYWYRQSLGQGPEFLIYFQGTGAADDSGLPNDRFFAVRPEGSVSTLKIQRTERGDSAVYLCASSDGGYNEQFFGPGTRLTVL.

The CDR3 loop reads CASSLDGLAFF. The CDR3 DNA is TGTGCCAGCAGCTTGGACGGTCTAGCTTTCTTT. V is TRBV5-4 and J is TRBJ1-1; unclear D gene. This CDR3 has 11 amino acids. The germline V and J ends were trimmed by 0 bases and 10 bases, with 7 bases remaining between them. Germline V gene lookup returns CDR1 SGHNT and CDR2 YYREEE (reference sequence).

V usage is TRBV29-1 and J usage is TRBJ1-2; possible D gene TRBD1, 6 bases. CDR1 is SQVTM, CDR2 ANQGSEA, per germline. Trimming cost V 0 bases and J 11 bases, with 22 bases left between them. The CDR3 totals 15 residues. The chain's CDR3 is CSVEDPDSQRKRYTF. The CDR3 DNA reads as TGCAGCGTTGAAGACCCGGACAGCCAACGTAAGCGGTACACCTTC.

The CDR3 protein is CAWSEGNGYTF. CDR3 DNA sequence: TGTGCCTGGAGCGAGGGTAATGGCTACACCTTC. The chain has TRBV30 and TRBJ1-2; D unresolved. The CDR3 has 11 residues. Germline values: CDR1 GTSNPN, CDR2 SVGIG (reference sequence). The ends were cut back, 3 bases at V and 6 bases at J, with 8 bases in the middle.

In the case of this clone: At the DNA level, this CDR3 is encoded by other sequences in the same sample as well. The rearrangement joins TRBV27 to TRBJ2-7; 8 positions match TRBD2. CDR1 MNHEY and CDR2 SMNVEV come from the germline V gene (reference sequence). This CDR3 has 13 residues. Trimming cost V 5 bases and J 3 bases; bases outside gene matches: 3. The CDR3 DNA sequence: TGTGCCAGCAGTCCAGGGACTAGCTACGAGCAGTACTTC. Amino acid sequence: CASSPGTSYEQYF.

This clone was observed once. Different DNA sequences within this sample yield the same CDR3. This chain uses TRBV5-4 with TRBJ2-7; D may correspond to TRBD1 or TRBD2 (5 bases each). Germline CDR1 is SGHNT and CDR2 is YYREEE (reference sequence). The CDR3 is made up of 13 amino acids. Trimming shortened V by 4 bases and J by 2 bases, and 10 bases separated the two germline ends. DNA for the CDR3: TGTGCCAGCAGCCTGGGACCAACCTACGAGCAGTACTTC. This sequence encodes CASSLGPTYEQYF.

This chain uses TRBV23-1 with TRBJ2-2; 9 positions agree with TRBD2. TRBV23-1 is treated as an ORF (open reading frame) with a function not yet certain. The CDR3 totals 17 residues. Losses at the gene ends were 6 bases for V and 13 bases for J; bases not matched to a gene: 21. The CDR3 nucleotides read TGCGCCAGCAGGCGCAGCGGGGAGCGGGAGGCCGGCGAGAGGCTGTTTTTT. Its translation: CASRRSGEREAGERLFF.

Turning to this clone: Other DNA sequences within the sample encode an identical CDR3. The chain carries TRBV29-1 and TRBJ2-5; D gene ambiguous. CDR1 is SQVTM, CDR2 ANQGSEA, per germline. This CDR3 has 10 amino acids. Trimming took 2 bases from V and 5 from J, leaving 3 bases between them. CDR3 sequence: CSVEWETQYF. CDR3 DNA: TGCAGCGTTGAATGGGAGACCCAGTACTTC.